The sequence of this TCR beta chain was determined in a study of a mutant IDH1 vaccine in newly diagnosed glioma. Study-wide context: There were eight vaccinations for patients, given in weeks 1, 3, 5, 7, 11, 15, 19 and 23. Commencement of vaccination occurred 4-6 weeks following radiotherapy alone, or concurrently with temozolomide cycles. Previous treatment comprised radiotherapy, temozolomide, or both, mostly both.

Assay used: immunoSEQ multiplex PCR; TCRdb lists only in-frame clones, some missing. The sample has approximately 110,000 clones; roughly 90% are singletons. CDR3 length equals 16 residues. Germline loops: CDR1 LNHDA, CDR2 SQIVND (reference sequence). The trim removed 4 bases at V and 2 bases at J, leaving 7 bases unmatched. Comment on this clone: The antigen is not known.

As for time point: week 11, during vaccination. In the vaccine, a single dose held 300 ug of the mutant IDH1 20-mer peptide, along with topical imiquimod. The receptor was derived from a woman in her forties or fifties with glioma. V usage is TRBV19 and J usage is TRBJ2-2; TRBD1 agrees at 7 bases. Here the sequenced sample was PBMCs, taken from a glioma patient whose treatment included an IDH1 peptide vaccine. Here the CDR3 reads CASSKGKGANTGELFF. The DNA of the CDR3 is TGTGCCAGTAGTAAGGGAAAGGGGGCCAACACCGGGGAGCTGTTTTTT.